This is a list of T cell receptor beta chains from one sample in a study of cytomegalovirus exposure and HLA in healthy donors. Produced via immunoSEQ multiplex PCR; TCRdb's table is partial and in-frame only. The sample consists of approximately 130,000 clones, over 75% of them appearing once. Sequenced material: PBMCs. The receptors originated from a middle-aged woman in good health and CMV-seropositive. Both conserved end residues are part of each CDR3. The order of the fields is CDR3 length, D gene, V gene, J gene, clone size, CDR3 DNA, CDR3 protein. A D gene is named only where the DNA matches it firmly. A row's size may be missing; if present it is once, few, many or a size class.

15	.	TRBV30	TRBJ2-1	.	TGTGCCTGGAGTGTACTGGCGGGGCTCTACAATGAGCAGTTCTTC	CAWSVLAGLYNEQFF
15	.	TRBV7-9	TRBJ1-1	few	TGTGCCAGCAGCAGGGGGTTAGGCGGGAACACTGAAGCTTTCTTT	CASSRGLGGNTEAFF
13	TRBD2	TRBV29-1	TRBJ2-7	.	TGCAGCGTTGCAGATCTAGCGGGAGTAGGGAAGTACTTC	CSVADLAGVGKYF
13	.	TRBV10-3	TRBJ2-5	.	TGTGCCATCAGTGAGGGGGGCAAAGAGACCCAGTACTTC	CAISEGGKETQYF
17	TRBD1	TRBV6-1	TRBJ1-2	.	TGTGCCAGCAGTGACCTGAACGACAGGGGGCAGGGCTATGGCTACACCTTC	CASSDLNDRGQGYGYTF
15	.	TRBV15	TRBJ1-1	once	TGTGCCATTTCTCTTCGACCTGCGTATTCGGGTGTAGCTTTCTTT	CAISLRPAYSGVAFF
17	.	TRBV18	TRBJ2-3	.	TGTGCCAGCTCACCACCGTCCCCGACTACTGGCCCAGATACGCAGTATTTT	CASSPPSPTTGPDTQYF
16	TRBD1	TRBV7-2	TRBJ2-3	.	TGTGCCAGCAGCCGAACCCCGGGACAGGACGGAGATACGCAGTATTTT	CASSRTPGQDGDTQYF
19	TRBD1	TRBV12-5	TRBJ1-5	.	TGTGCTAGTGGTTTATTCCAGGGGGCAATGGGATATAGCAATCAGCCCCAGCATTTT	CASGLFQGAMGYSNQPQHF
16	TRBD2	TRBV5-1	TRBJ2-1	.	TGCGCCAGCAGCCTCTGGACTAGCGGGGACTACAATGAGCAGTTCTTC	CASSLWTSGDYNEQFF
14	.	TRBV9	TRBJ1-2	.	TGTGCCAGCAGCGCTTCGACATCGTTAGGGGTCTACACCTTC	CASSASTSLGVYTF
16	TRBD1	TRBV5-1	TRBJ1-2	.	TGCGCCAGCAGCCAGGGACAGGCGGCTGGCCTCTATGGCTACACCTTC	CASSQGQAAGLYGYTF
16	.	TRBV7-6	TRBJ1-3	.	TGTGCCAGCAGCTTAGGTGGCAGCGAGTCTGGAAACACCATATATTTT	CASSLGGSESGNTIYF
14	TRBD2	TRBV6-1	TRBJ2-7	.	TGTGCCAGCTTTCGGGAGGCGGTAAACTACGAGCAGTACTTC	CASFREAVNYEQYF
11	.	TRBV6-1	TRBJ2-1	once	TGTGCCAGCAGTGAATACTCGGAGCAGTTCTTC	CASSEYSEQFF
12	.	TRBV11-2	TRBJ1-2	.	TGTGCCAGCAGCCCGGGGACATATGGCTACACCTTC	CASSPGTYGYTF
16	.	TRBV15	TRBJ2-4	few	TGTGCCACCAGCAGAGATGTCGACCCGGGGAAAAACATTCAGTACTTC	CATSRDVDPGKNIQYF
13	.	TRBV10-3	TRBJ2-3	.	TGTGCCATCAGAGAGGGGCGGGCAGATACGCAGTATTTT	CAIREGRADTQYF
14	.	TRBV11-2	TRBJ2-1	.	TGTGCCAGCAGGGGGGACTTAACCTACAATGAGCAGTTCTTC	CASRGDLTYNEQFF
14	.	TRBV4-1	TRBJ2-7	.	TGCGCCAGCAGCCACGACATGAGCTCCTACGAGCAGTACTTC	CASSHDMSSYEQYF
13	.	TRBV7-2	TRBJ2-7	.	TGTGCCAGCAGCTTAGGAGGTCTATACGAGCAGTACTTC	CASSLGGLYEQYF
16	.	TRBV9	TRBJ1-6	.	TGTGCCAGCAGCGTAGATGGGGCACCGGCTAATTCACCCCTCCACTTT	CASSVDGAPANSPLHF
17	TRBD2	TRBV9	TRBJ2-1	.	TGTGCCAGCAGCGAGGGTCTGCGGGGGGGCTCCAGGAATGAGCAGTTCTTC	CASSEGLRGGSRNEQFF
16	.	TRBV9	TRBJ2-7	.	TGTGCCAGCAGCGTGGGAGTGAGGGCCAAGTCCTACGAGCAGTACTTC	CASSVGVRAKSYEQYF
15	TRBD1	TRBV7-2	TRBJ2-5	.	TGTGCCAGCAGCTCCTCCGGGACAGGCTTGGAGACCCAGTACTTC	CASSSSGTGLETQYF
16	TRBD2	TRBV19	TRBJ2-3	once	TGTGCCAGTAGTAAGACTAGCGGGGGGGGCACAGATACGCAGTATTTT	CASSKTSGGGTDTQYF
14	.	TRBV29-1	TRBJ2-7	.	TGCAGCGTTGACACCACAGGGATCAAGTCCGAGCAGTACTTC	CSVDTTGIKSEQYF
14	TRBD2	TRBV27	TRBJ2-1	.	TGTGCCAGCAAAGGAGCGGGGGCCGGGAATGAGCAGTTCTTC	CASKGAGAGNEQFF
15	TRBD1	TRBV7-9	TRBJ1-5	.	TGTGCCAGCAGCTTAGCGGGACAGGGTAATCAGCCCCAGCATTTT	CASSLAGQGNQPQHF
13	.	TRBV7-3	TRBJ2-5	once	TGTGCCAGCAGCGTGGGCCTCCAAGAGACCCAGTACTTC	CASSVGLQETQYF
16	.	TRBV6-5	TRBJ2-1	.	TGTGCCAGCAGTTCCCCAACCCCGGGACTCCGGGGAGGGCAGTTCTTC	CASSSPTPGLRGGQFF
15	.	TRBV19	TRBJ2-7	.	TGTGCCAGTAGTTCTGGACAGGGAGGGGCGTACGAGCAGTACTTC	CASSSGQGGAYEQYF
18	TRBD1	TRBV7-9	TRBJ2-7	once	TGTGCCAGCAGCCGTTCCCCGCCGGGGACAGACTCTAGTTCCGAGCAGTACTTC	CASSRSPPGTDSSSEQYF
15	.	TRBV27	TRBJ2-1	.	TGTGCCAGCAGTTTAGAAGCTAGCGTCTACAATGAGCAGTTCTTC	CASSLEASVYNEQFF
14	TRBD2	TRBV7-7	TRBJ2-1	once	TGTGCTAGCAGCCAGCGGGAGGGCCGCAATGAGCAGTTCTTC	CASSQREGRNEQFF
15	.	TRBV19	TRBJ2-2	.	TGTGCCAGTAGTACCCTGGACACTTACACCGGGGAGCTGTTTTTT	CASSTLDTYTGELFF